The clone carrying this T cell receptor beta chain was detected only a few times. No antigen is known for it. The V gene end was trimmed by 0 bases and the J gene end by 4 bases; junction bases not matched to a gene: 11. This CDR3 is 18 amino acids long. Germline CDR1 is DFQATT and CDR2 is SNEGSKA (reference sequence). This specimen comes from a study of T cells in Graves' hyperthyroidism and ophthalmopathy. Study conclusions and caveats: The majority of expanded thyroid clonotypes above 0.001 also appeared in blood. Ophthalmopathy was model-predicted a median around 6.7 months pre-onset. Stable hyperthyroidism was separated from ophthalmopathy by a model based on 13 V-J features.

TCR beta CDR3 sequences were amplified from RNA transcripts. The HTBI primer set was used in a first-round RT-PCR of the TCR CDR3. TCRdb re-called the multiplex PCR reads through MiXCR, storing one row per CDR3 protein. This sample yields about 160,000 distinct CDR3 sequences, of which over 8% are seen a single time; around 20% belongs to the top ten. Orbital computed tomography, thyroid ultrasound, serum thyroxine and TRAb, and clinical symptoms together informed the diagnoses. The sequence came from a woman aged 18-29 years with Graves' hyperthyroidism that later progressed to Graves' ophthalmopathy. The sequenced material came from blood. V gene TRBV20-1 combines with J gene TRBJ1-6, with 8 bases that match TRBD1. CDR3 loop: CSARDISSGTGYNSPLHF. CDR3 in DNA: TGCAGTGCTAGAGATATTTCTTCCGGGACAGGATATAATTCACCCCTCCACTTT.